The table lists the clone carrying this TCR beta chain with a count of one. Its antigen remains unknown. Together with CD45RO+ cells, CCR7-negative CD45RA+ TemRA cells were included in CD8 memory. This entry is derived from a study of shared clonotypes between healthy human individuals. The study, taken as a whole, reports: Only a few donors were included, so the genetic and exposure-history diversity represented was limited. Among donors, clonotype sharing was expected to be affected by sequencing depth.

CDR1 PRHDT and CDR2 FYEKMQ come from the germline V gene (reference sequence). The CDR3 runs to 15 residues. Trimming left V 5 bases short and J 8 bases short, with 20 bases between. Only in-frame clones appear in the TCRdb table, and some are missing; sequencing was by immunoSEQ multiplex PCR. The sample lists hundreds of thousands of clones, about nine tenths occurring once. This TCR was recovered from a man aged 18-30 years in good health. Sequencing was done on a sample of memory CD8+ T cells sorted from blood. Subset indicated: CD45RO+ cells pooled with CCR7-negative TemRA cells. The genes are TRBV13 and TRBJ2-3; D perhaps matches TRBD1 (5 bases). CDR3 amino acids: CASSPDTGPSVTQYF. The CDR3 coding sequence is TGTGCCAGCAGCCCGGACACCGGACCGTCAGTTACGCAGTATTTT.